This is a list of T cell receptor beta chains from one sample in a study of cytomegalovirus exposure and HLA in healthy donors. The method was immunoSEQ multiplex PCR; TCRdb's version includes in-frame clones alone and lacks a portion of them. The data show 100,000 to 150,000 clones, with about 80% seen just once and more than 2.5% held by the top ten. Material: PBMCs. Receptors originate from a woman aged 50 to 60 in good health and CMV-seronegative. Both conserved end residues are part of each CDR3.

v_gene,j_gene,CDR3aa
TRBV5-1,TRBJ1-1,CASSAGQGAQTEAFF
TRBV5-4,TRBJ1-6,CASSLLAVNSPLHF
TRBV5-4,TRBJ2-1,CASTWSGFNEQFF
TRBV5-5,TRBJ2-7,CASSVSGTPPYEQYF
TRBV11-1,TRBJ2-7,CASSLEQGAYEQYF
TRBV6-6,TRBJ2-5,CASSYRLAEETQYF
TRBV13,TRBJ2-1,CASSAGTGHEQFF
TRBV6-1,TRBJ1-1,CASSQMRETEAFF
TRBV19,TRBJ2-7,CASSSGQSYEQYF
TRBV7-9,TRBJ2-1,CASSLTTGTSGYNEQFF
TRBV5-8,TRBJ1-5,CASSSTRDQPQHF
TRBV27,TRBJ1-1,CASSFGSGPGGERAFF
TRBV6-5,TRBJ1-1,CASSRDRGLKAFF
TRBV18,TRBJ2-5,CASSTTGFQETQYF